This TCR beta chain originates from a study of cytomegalovirus exposure and HLA in healthy donors. Whole-study findings and limits: A missense DCLRE1C variant was associated with V- and J-gene trimming of TCR beta chains in a later analysis, and an independent cohort replicated the association.

The V gene lost 5 bases and the J gene lost 1 base, with 12 bases spanning the gap. Germline-derived CDR1 and CDR2 are KGHSH and LQKENI. This CDR3 contains 15 residues. A multiplex PCR was run with 60 Vbeta primers and 13 Jbeta primers. Assay: immunoSEQ multiplex PCR; the TCRdb copy retains only in-frame clones and omits some. Of roughly 130,000 clones listed, more than 80% were seen once; the top ten hold 1%. Only one count was recorded for this clone. Its antigen is not identified. The sample consisted of PBMCs. This TCR came from a man aged 40-55 years in good health and CMV-seronegative. The chain employs TRBV18 and TRBJ2-1, with D maybe TRBD1 (6 bases). The CDR3 loop is CASSEDTGSYNEQFF. DNA for the CDR3: TGTGCCAGCTCAGAAGATACAGGGTCCTACAATGAGCAGTTCTTC.